The subject of this entry is one T cell receptor beta chain. As yet, its antigen is unknown. This PCR relied on a set of 60 Vbeta primers and 13 Jbeta primers. Sequenced by immunoSEQ multiplex PCR; TCRdb stores in-frame clones only, minus some. Of about 140,000 clones in the sample, approximately 82% were seen once. This sample stems from a study of cytomegalovirus exposure and HLA in healthy donors. General observations from the study: Among the most significant clusters, several appeared linked to common viral pathogens in a later analysis.

This CDR3 has 16 residues. Germline loops: CDR1 SGHNT, CDR2 YENEEA. V lost 1 base and J lost 2, with 9 bases in between. The chain uses TRBV11-3 and TRBJ2-6; tentatively, D is TRBD2 (5 bases). Sequences were obtained from PBMCs. The TCR originated in a woman aged 55 to 70 in good health and CMV-seropositive. Here the CDR3 reads CASSLGTPAGANVLTF. The CDR3 region has the DNA TGTGCCAGCAGCTTAGGGACTCCCGCTGGGGCCAACGTCCTGACTTTC. Combining the CDR3 with reference TRBV11-3 and TRBJ2-6 gives the whole variable domain EAGVVQSPRYKIIEKKQPVAFWCNPISGHNTLYWYLQNLGQGPELLIRYENEEAVDDSQLPKDRFSAERLKGVDSTLKIQPAELGDSAVYLCASSLGTPAGANVLTFGAGSRLTVL.